This is a list of T cell receptor beta chains from one sample in a study of cytomegalovirus exposure and HLA in healthy donors. Sequencing was performed with immunoSEQ multiplex PCR; in TCRdb, only in-frame clones are kept and a portion is missing. The sample shows around 130,000 clones, more than 80% of them seen only once. Sample: PBMCs. The receptors shown here come from a man aged 35-49 years in good health and CMV-seronegative. CDR3s include the opening cysteine and the closing phenylalanine or tryptophan. A D gene is named only where the DNA matches it firmly. Rows give clone size only sometimes, using once, few, many, or a class for an expanded clone.

j_gene	v_gene	abundance	d_gene	CDR3aa	CDR3nt
TRBJ2-7	TRBV7-2	NA	TRBD2	CASSLAREESEQYF	TGTGCCAGCAGCTTAGCGCGGGAGGAATCCGAGCAGTACTTC
TRBJ2-7	TRBV10-3	few	NA	CAISESQGVGQYF	TGTGCCATCAGTGAGTCGCAGGGCGTAGGGCAGTACTTC
TRBJ1-2	TRBV21-1	NA	NA	CASSKDRIRYGYTF	TGTGCCAGCAGCAAAGACAGGATTCGGTATGGCTACACCTTC
TRBJ1-5	TRBV5-1	NA	NA	CASSPGDLNQPQHF	TGCGCCAGCAGCCCCGGAGACCTCAATCAGCCCCAGCATTTT
TRBJ1-2	TRBV18	NA	TRBD1	CASSFAWDREAGTF	TGTGCCAGCTCATTTGCCTGGGACAGGGAGGCTGGGACCTTC
TRBJ2-3	TRBV30	NA	NA	CAWSQGHDLTDTQYF	TGTGCCTGGAGTCAGGGGCACGACCTCACAGATACGCAGTATTTT
TRBJ1-5	TRBV19	few	TRBD1	CASTLDRASNQPQHF	TGTGCCAGTACCTTGGACAGGGCTAGCAATCAGCCCCAGCATTTT
TRBJ2-4	TRBV7-9	NA	TRBD1	CASSPMTGGSIQYF	TGTGCCAGCAGCCCTATGACAGGGGGCAGCATTCAGTACTTC
TRBJ1-1	TRBV7-6	NA	NA	CASSLAPGNTEAFF	TGTGCCAGCAGCTTAGCACCGGGAAACACTGAAGCTTTCTTT
TRBJ1-2	TRBV4-3	NA	NA	CASSLSSYGYTF	TGCGCCAGCAGCCTATCCAGCTATGGCTACACCTTC
TRBJ2-7	TRBV28	NA	TRBD2	CASSTTSGYSYEQYF	TGTGCCAGCAGTACGACTAGCGGTTACTCCTACGAGCAGTACTTC
TRBJ2-7	TRBV7-9	few	NA	CASSPSQGSYEQYF	TGTGCCAGCAGCCCAAGTCAGGGTAGCTACGAGCAGTACTTC
TRBJ2-7	TRBV7-2	NA	NA	CASSPPNPAAEQYF	TGTGCCAGCAGCCCCCCCAACCCCGCGGCCGAGCAGTACTTC
TRBJ2-7	TRBV30	NA	TRBD1	CAWKPTGGNYEQYF	TGTGCCTGGAAACCGACAGGGGGGAACTACGAGCAGTACTTC
TRBJ2-7	TRBV5-4	few	TRBD2	CASRQAGGSYEQYF	TGTGCCAGCAGACAAGCGGGAGGATCGTACGAGCAGTACTTC
TRBJ2-7	TRBV14	NA	TRBD1	CASSHRDRGPYEQYF	TGTGCCAGCAGCCATAGGGACAGGGGGCCCTACGAGCAGTACTTC
TRBJ2-2	TRBV21-1	NA	NA	CSHTPGELFF	TGTTCACATACCCCCGGGGAGCTGTTTTTT
TRBJ2-3	TRBV29-1	NA	TRBD2	CSVGGLADFTDTQYF	TGCAGCGTTGGCGGACTAGCGGATTTCACAGATACGCAGTATTTT
TRBJ2-4	TRBV18	NA	NA	CASAPGKNIQYF	TGTGCCAGCGCCCCAGGGAAAAACATTCAGTACTTC
TRBJ1-5	TRBV28	NA	NA	CASRNPLQGAGQPQHF	TGTGCCAGCAGAAACCCCTTACAGGGAGCGGGGCAGCCCCAGCATTTT
TRBJ1-1	TRBV9	NA	NA	CASSVGAGRATEAFF	TGTGCCAGCAGCGTAGGGGCAGGGAGGGCCACTGAAGCTTTCTTT
TRBJ1-1	TRBV30	NA	NA	CAWRRGGVGAEAFF	TGTGCCTGGAGACGGGGGGGGGTAGGCGCTGAAGCTTTCTTT
TRBJ1-1	TRBV11-2	NA	NA	CASSMGLTVEAFF	TGTGCCAGCAGCATGGGACTCACCGTCGAAGCTTTCTTT
TRBJ1-6	TRBV9	NA	NA	CASSVELSGEAPLHF	TGTGCCAGCAGCGTAGAACTCTCCGGAGAGGCACCCCTCCACTTT
TRBJ1-2	TRBV6-1	NA	NA	CASRAGPPDNYGYTF	TGTGCCAGCCGAGCAGGGCCCCCCGATAACTATGGCTACACCTTC
TRBJ2-3	TRBV9	NA	NA	CASSVETAGTDTQYF	TGTGCCAGCAGCGTAGAGACAGCAGGAACAGATACGCAGTATTTT
TRBJ2-1	TRBV5-1	few	NA	CASSLSGSYNEQFF	TGCGCCAGCAGCTTGTCGGGATCCTACAATGAGCAGTTCTTC
TRBJ2-1	TRBV7-8	once	TRBD2	CASSLDGSGASSYNEQFF	TGTGCCAGCAGCTTAGATGGTAGCGGGGCCAGCTCCTACAATGAGCAGTTCTTC
TRBJ2-1	TRBV7-2	NA	TRBD1	CASSEPGQGANEQFF	TGTGCCAGCAGCGAACCGGGACAGGGGGCCAATGAGCAGTTCTTC